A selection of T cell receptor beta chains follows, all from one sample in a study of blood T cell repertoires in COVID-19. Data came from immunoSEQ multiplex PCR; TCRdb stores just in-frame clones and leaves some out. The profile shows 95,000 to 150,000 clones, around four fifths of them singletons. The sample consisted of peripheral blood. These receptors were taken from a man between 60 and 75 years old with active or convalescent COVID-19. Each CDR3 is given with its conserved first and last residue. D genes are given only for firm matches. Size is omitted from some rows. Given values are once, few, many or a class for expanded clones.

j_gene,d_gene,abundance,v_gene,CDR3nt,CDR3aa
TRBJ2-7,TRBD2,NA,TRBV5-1,TGCGCCAGCAACGCCGGGACTAGCGGAACCTACGAGCAGTACTTC,CASNAGTSGTYEQYF
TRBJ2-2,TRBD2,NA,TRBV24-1,TGTGCCACCTCTCGGGAGGTCTCCGGGGAGCTGTTTTTT,CATSREVSGELFF
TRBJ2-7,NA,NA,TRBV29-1,TGCAGCGTTTCCAGATCATACGAGCAGTACTTC,CSVSRSYEQYF
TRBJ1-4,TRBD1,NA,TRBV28,TGTGCCAGCAGCCCGACAGGGAGCGGCGAAAAACTGTTTTTT,CASSPTGSGEKLFF
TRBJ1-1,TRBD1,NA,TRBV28,TGTGCCAGCAGTTACAGGGGGCGCCGAGCTTTCTTT,CASSYRGRRAFF
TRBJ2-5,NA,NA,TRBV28,TGTGCCAGCAGAGCGACAGGCGAGGTGGAGACCCAGTACTTC,CASRATGEVETQYF
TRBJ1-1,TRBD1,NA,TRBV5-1,TGCGCCAGCAGCTTGTCCAGGGGGAGGACTGAAGCTTTCTTT,CASSLSRGRTEAFF
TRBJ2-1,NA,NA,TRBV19,TGTGCCAGTAGTAGAGGGCCCGGTTTTGGTGAGCAGTTCTTC,CASSRGPGFGEQFF
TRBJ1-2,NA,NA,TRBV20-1,TGCAGTGCCACCGACAGGCGTGGCTACACCTTC,CSATDRRGYTF
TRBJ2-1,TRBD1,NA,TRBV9,TGTGCCAGCAGCGTAGCCGGGACAGGGGACAATGAGCAGTTCTTC,CASSVAGTGDNEQFF
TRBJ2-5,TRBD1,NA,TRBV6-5,TGTGCCAGCAGTTTTAACAGGGGCCAAGAGACCCAGTACTTC,CASSFNRGQETQYF
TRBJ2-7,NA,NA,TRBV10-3,TGTGCCATCAGTGGCCCGGCCTACGAGCAGTACTTC,CAISGPAYEQYF
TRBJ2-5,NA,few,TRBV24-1,TGTGCCACCAGTCACAGAAACCAAGAGACCCAGTACTTC,CATSHRNQETQYF
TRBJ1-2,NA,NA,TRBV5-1,TGCGCCAGCAGCTTGGCTCCCCCCCGCGACAGCAACAACTATGGCTACACCTTC,CASSLAPPRDSNNYGYTF
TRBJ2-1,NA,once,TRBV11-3,TGTGCCAGCAGCTTAGACGACTATAGGAATGAGCAGTTCTTC,CASSLDDYRNEQFF
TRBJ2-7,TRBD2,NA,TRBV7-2,TGTGCCAGCAGCGCGACTAGCGGGGTAACCTACGAGCAGTACTTC,CASSATSGVTYEQYF
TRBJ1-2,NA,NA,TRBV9,TGTGCCAGCACAGGTTTAGTATCAGGCTACACCTTC,CASTGLVSGYTF
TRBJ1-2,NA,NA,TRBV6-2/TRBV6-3,TGTGCCAGCAGTATGGACTACAACTATGGCTACACCTTC,CASSMDYNYGYTF
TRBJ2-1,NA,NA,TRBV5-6,TGTGCCAGCAGCTTGGCCGGTGAGAAGTTTTTCTTC,CASSLAGEKFFF
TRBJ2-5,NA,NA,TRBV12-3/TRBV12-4,TGTGCCAGCAGCCGAGACAACGAAGAGACCCAGTACTTC,CASSRDNEETQYF
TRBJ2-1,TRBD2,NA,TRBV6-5,TGTGCCAGCAGTTACAGTCTAGCGGGAGGCAATGAGCAGTTCTTC,CASSYSLAGGNEQFF
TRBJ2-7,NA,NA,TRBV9,TGTGCCAGCAGCGTCAAGGGGAAGGCCCCCGTTGTAGCCGAGCAGTACTTC,CASSVKGKAPVVAEQYF
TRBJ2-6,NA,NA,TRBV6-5,TGTGCCAGCAGTTACGTTGCCCCGAGAGGGGCCAACGTCCTGACTTTC,CASSYVAPRGANVLTF
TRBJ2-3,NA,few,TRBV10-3,TGTGCCATCAGTGAGTTAACGGAGGCTACGCAGTATTTT,CAISELTEATQYF
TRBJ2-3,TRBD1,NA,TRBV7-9,TGTGCCAGCAGCACTACCTTGACAGGGCCTAGCACAGATACGCAGTATTTT,CASSTTLTGPSTDTQYF
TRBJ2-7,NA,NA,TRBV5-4,TGTGCCAGCAGCCCTACGACAGGCTACGAGCAGTACTTC,CASSPTTGYEQYF
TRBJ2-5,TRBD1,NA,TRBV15,TGTGCCACCGTCCGGGACAGATCCCAAGAGACCCAGTACTTC,CATVRDRSQETQYF
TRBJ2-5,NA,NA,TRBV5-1,TGCGCCAGCAGCTTGTCCGGGAACCAAGAGACCCAGTACTTC,CASSLSGNQETQYF
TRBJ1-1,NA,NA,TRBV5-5,TGTGCCAGCAGCTTGGGGCTCCCGAACACTGAAGCTTTCTTT,CASSLGLPNTEAFF
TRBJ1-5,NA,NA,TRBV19,TGTGCCAGTAGTATTGGGGGGAATCTCGGGGAGCCCCAGCATTTT,CASSIGGNLGEPQHF
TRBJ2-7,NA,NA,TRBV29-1,TGCATTACGCCAGGGAAACACTACGAGCAGTACTTC,CITPGKHYEQYF
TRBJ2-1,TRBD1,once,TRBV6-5,TGTGCCAGCAGCCAGCTCCAGGGGGCTGAGCAGTTCTTC,CASSQLQGAEQFF
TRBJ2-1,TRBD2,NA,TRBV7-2,TGTGCCAGCAGCTCGACCCCCGGGACTAGTCAGTTCTTC,CASSSTPGTSQFF
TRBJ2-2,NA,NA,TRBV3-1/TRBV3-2,TGTGCCAGCGGCCACAGGCAGAACACCGGGGAGCTGTTTTTT,CASGHRQNTGELFF
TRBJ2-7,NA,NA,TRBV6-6,TGTGCCAGCAGTTACTCGTTGAGGGAGCAATCCTACGAGCAGTACTTC,CASSYSLREQSYEQYF
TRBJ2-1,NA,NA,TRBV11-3,TGTGCCAGCAGCCCAGGAGGCAGTGAGCAGTTCTTC,CASSPGGSEQFF
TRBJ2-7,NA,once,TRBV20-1,TGCAGTGCTAGAGATGGGAGCGAGCAGTACTTC,CSARDGSEQYF
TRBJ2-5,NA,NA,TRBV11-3,TGTGCCAGCAGCCTGGGAGGGGGGGAGACCCAGTACTTC,CASSLGGGETQYF
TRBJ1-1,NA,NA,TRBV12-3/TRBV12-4,TGTGCCAGCAAACAGACAGGCTACACTGAAGCTTTCTTT,CASKQTGYTEAFF
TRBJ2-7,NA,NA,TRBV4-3,TGCGCCAGCAGCCTCAGCCGGGGGAACGAGCAGTACTTC,CASSLSRGNEQYF
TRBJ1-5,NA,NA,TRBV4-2,TGTGCCAGCAGCCAAGATGGGGGGGGGTGGCCCCAGCATTTT,CASSQDGGGWPQHF
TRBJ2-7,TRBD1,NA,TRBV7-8,TGTGCCAGCAGCTTAGGCTCCCGGACAGGGTATGTCGAGCAGTACTTC,CASSLGSRTGYVEQYF
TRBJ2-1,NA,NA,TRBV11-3,TGTGCCAGCAGCTTAAGGTCAGGGGATGAGCAGTTCTTC,CASSLRSGDEQFF
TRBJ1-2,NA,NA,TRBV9,TGTGCCAGCAGCGTGGAGGGGTTCTATGGCTACACCTTC,CASSVEGFYGYTF
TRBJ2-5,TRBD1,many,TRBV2,TGTGCCAGCAGGGGGACAGGGGGCAGTCAAGAGACCCAGTACTTC,CASRGTGGSQETQYF
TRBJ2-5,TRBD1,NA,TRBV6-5,TGTGCCAGCTTTCGGCCGGGACAGGGGGGACAGACCCAGTACTTC,CASFRPGQGGQTQYF
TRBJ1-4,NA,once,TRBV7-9,TGTGCCAGCAGCTTAGGAACGCAGGGTCGCGAAAAACTGTTTTTT,CASSLGTQGREKLFF
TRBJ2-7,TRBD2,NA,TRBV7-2,TGTGCCAGCAGCCCGGGACTAGCGAGCTACGAGCAGTACTTC,CASSPGLASYEQYF
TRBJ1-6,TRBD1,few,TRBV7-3,TGTGCCAGCAGCTCCGGGGACAGGGCTAATTCACCCCTCCACTTT,CASSSGDRANSPLHF
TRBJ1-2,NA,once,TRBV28,TGTGCCAGCAGTTTAGGAGGGATCTATGGCTACACCTTC,CASSLGGIYGYTF
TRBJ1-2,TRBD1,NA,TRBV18,TGTGCCAGCTCACCGTATTCTCCATCCGTGGACAGGGGTAACTATGGCTACACCTTC,CASSPYSPSVDRGNYGYTF
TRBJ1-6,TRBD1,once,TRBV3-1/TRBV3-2,TGTGCCAGCAGCCCTCTGGGACAGGGAGGCTTTAGCTCCTATAATTCACCCCTCCACTTT,CASSPLGQGGFSSYNSPLHF